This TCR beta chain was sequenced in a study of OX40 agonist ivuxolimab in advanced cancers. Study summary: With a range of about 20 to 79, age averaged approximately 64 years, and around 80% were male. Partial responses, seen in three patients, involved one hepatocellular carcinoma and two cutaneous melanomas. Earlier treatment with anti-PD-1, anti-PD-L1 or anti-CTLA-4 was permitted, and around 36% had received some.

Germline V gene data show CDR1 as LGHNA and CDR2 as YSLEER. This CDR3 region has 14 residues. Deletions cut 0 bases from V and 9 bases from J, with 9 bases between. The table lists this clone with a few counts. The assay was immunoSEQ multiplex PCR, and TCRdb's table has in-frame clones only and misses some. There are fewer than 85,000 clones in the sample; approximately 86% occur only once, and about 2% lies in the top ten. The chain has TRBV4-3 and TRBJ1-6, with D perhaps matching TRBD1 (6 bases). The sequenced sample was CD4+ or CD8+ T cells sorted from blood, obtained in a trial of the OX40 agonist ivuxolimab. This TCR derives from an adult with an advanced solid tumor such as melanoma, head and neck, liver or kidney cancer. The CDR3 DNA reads TGCGCCAGCAGCCAAGAACAGGGAACTTCACCCCTCCACTTT. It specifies CASSQEQGTSPLHF.